The 3 T cell receptor beta chains below all came from one sample that was sequenced in a study of identical twins. TCRdb processed the 5' RACE reads anew with MiXCR; each CDR3 protein has one entry. The sample yields 1.5 million to 2 million distinct CDR3 sequences, 25% to 35% seen once. The sample comprised cord blood. These receptors originate from a newborn girl in good health.

The gene calls are TRBV7-7 and TRBJ2-1, with D possibly matching TRBD1 (6 bases). The CDR3 contains 15 residues. V lost 0 bases and J lost 8, with 14 bases in between. The V gene's germline CDR1 is SSHAT and CDR2 FNYEAQ (reference sequence). CDR3 nucleotides: TGTGCCAGCAGCTTAGCTCCCGACAGGACGGATGAGCAGTTCTTC. It specifies CASSLAPDRTDEQFF.

The table lists this clonotype with a few counts. V gene TRBV20-1 combines with J gene TRBJ2-4; D is perhaps TRBD2 (7 bases). The last part of the DNA fits TRBJ2-5 better; the J call may be wrong. The CDR3 consists of 21 residues. The germline gives CDR1 DFQATT, CDR2 SNEGSKA (reference sequence). Here the CDR3 reads CSAREPLRPGQTLRTRETQYF. DNA for the CDR3: TGCAGTGCTAGAGAGCCGCTTCGCCCGGGACAAACGCTACGGACTAGAGAGACCCAGTACTTC.

The chain is built from TRBV5-6 and TRBJ1-1; D unresolved. The CDR3 has 15 residues. Trimming took 0 bases from V and 1 from J, leaving 10 bases between them. The germline V gene encodes CDR1 SGHDT and CDR2 YYEEEE. The CDR3 reads CASSLAWVKNTEAFF. Written as DNA, the CDR3 is TGTGCCAGCAGCTTGGCGTGGGTAAAGAACACTGAAGCTTTCTTT.